This TCR beta chain was profiled in a study of T cells in Graves' hyperthyroidism and ophthalmopathy (dated by TCRdb to the late 2010s). Regarding the complete study: Peripheral blood samples were taken at the time of initial diagnosis, prior to any treatment. TCR V-J signatures able to tell the groups apart were searched for in a discovery cohort of 100 patients, of whom roughly 42 had Graves' ophthalmopathy and under 65 had stable Graves' hyperthyroidism. Following sampling, methimazole starting at 30 mg daily was given to hyperthyroidism patients, and high-dose intravenous methylprednisolone was given to ophthalmopathy patients. In addition, the study compared T-cell repertoires in thyroid tissue and in blood from about 6 Graves' hyperthyroidism patients. The paper describes TCR Vbeta CDR3 sequencing of 135 peripheral blood samples, made up of 43 ophthalmopathy patients, some 76 hyperthyroidism patients and 17 progressor patients. The roughly 91 discovery patients were randomly split 7:3 into training and test sets. Whether ophthalmopathy could be predicted prospectively was tested in an independent validation cohort made up of 18 to 20 hyperthyroidism patients plus 17 patients who later progressed to ophthalmopathy. The paper's findings and limits, for the study overall: Blood samples also contained most of the expanded thyroid clonotypes (frequency above 0.001), which suggests that blood repertoires may reflect thyroid immune responses. No statistical method was used to set the sample size in advance, and investigators knew the group allocation. Ophthalmopathy was separated from stable hyperthyroidism by a 13 V-J signature model, with about 86% sensitivity and 81% to 82% specificity obtained in cross-validation and 80%/75% obtained in testing. In validation, the model predicted progression to ophthalmopathy a median of roughly six months before onset, with about 67% sensitivity and almost 75% specificity.

The germline V gene encodes CDR1 SGHRS and CDR2 YFSETQ. V loses 0 bases of germline sequence and J loses 2 bases, and the interval between the two ends is 9 bases. The CDR3 runs 14 residues from the cysteine to the phenylalanine. Kept here is only the CDR3 DNA, which spans 42 bases and is read in frame from base 1. About this clonotype: Its antigen target is currently unknown. No quality values exist for individual bases; no much larger clone is one base distant.

The TCR beta CDR3 regions were amplified from RNA transcripts. A first-round RT-PCR of the TCR CDR3 used the HTBI primer set with the Qiagen OneStep RT-PCR kit. Libraries were constructed in a second round of multiplex PCR, after which size selection and purification were carried out. Paired-end sequencing of the libraries was performed with 100 bp reads on an Illumina HiSeq2000. The authors processed their data as follows. SOAPnuke was used to process the raw data, throwing out any read that contained adapters or uncalled bases, had a mean Phred below 15, or lacked an exact constant-primer or identifier match. COPE v1.2.5 was used to merge high-quality paired reads, and clonotypes were defined as unique nucleotide sequences. MiTCR v1.1 was used to align clonotypes to the IMGT TRBV, TRBD and TRBJ reference segments. Only V-J combinations with frequency above 0.0001, covering 99.2% of repertoires, were analysed. The TCS score was defined as the ratio of F50 (clonal expansion) to E x V (chaos), calculated using BLOSUM62-based TCRdist between CDR3 peptides within each V-J. Welch's t-statistics and random forest reduced roughly 500 V-J features to fewer than 15, which were used in a naive Bayes classifier (R e1071). TCRdb trimmed public reads at Q25 via fastp, called clones via MiXCR and kept in-frame beta chains. Each CDR3 protein gets just one entry, which takes the most common genes and DNA from the rows behind it. The V and J calls were determined by TCRdb, not by the authors. The sample profile shows under 650,000 distinct CDR3 sequences; roughly 16% of them were found once. Less than 4.5% of the sample belongs to the ten largest clones.

Stable Graves' hyperthyroidism was defined as the absence of progression to ophthalmopathy over 18 months of follow-up. Hyperthyroidism patients were aged 18 to 65 years and newly diagnosed, with disease duration of less than 2 months. The study excluded patients with uncontrolled infections, other autoimmune diseases, pregnancy or lactation. Diagnoses were based on clinical symptoms, serum thyroxine and TRAb, thyroid ultrasound and orbital computed tomography. PBMCs were separated from roughly 9.3 ml of fresh peripheral blood using Ficoll-Paque density gradient centrifugation. Total RNA was extracted with Trizol reagent, and quality was checked on an Agilent 2100 Bioanalyzer.

The clonotype was recovered from a woman aged 30 to 39 with Graves' hyperthyroidism. The sample was blood. This chain joins TRBV5-1 to TRBJ2-7, with no confident D gene call. The CDR3: CASSLEWRPYEQYF. The sequence in DNA is TGCGCCAGCAGCTTGGAGTGGCGGCCCTACGAGCAGTACTTC.